The sequence of this T cell receptor (beta chain) was determined in a study of blood T cell repertoires in COVID-19. Germline loops: CDR1 KGHSH, CDR2 LQKENI. The CDR3 is made up of 14 amino acids. The J segment lost 6 bases and the V segment lost 6 bases, leaving 6 bases of the junction unmatched. Here immunoSEQ multiplex PCR was the method, and the copy in TCRdb shows in-frame clones only, minus some. In the table there are about 180,000 clones, approximately 85% of which are singletons. Individuals drawn from under 30 US areas were about 18 to 95 years old. Input material: PBMCs or T cells enriched from blood (not recorded which). J is TRBJ1-5 and V is TRBV18; 9 bases match TRBD1. This TCR was recovered from a woman younger than 35 who had recovered from COVID-19. CDR3 DNA: TGTGCCAGCTCTCAAACAGGGGGCCTTCAGCCCCAGCATTTT. It specifies CASSQTGGLQPQHF.